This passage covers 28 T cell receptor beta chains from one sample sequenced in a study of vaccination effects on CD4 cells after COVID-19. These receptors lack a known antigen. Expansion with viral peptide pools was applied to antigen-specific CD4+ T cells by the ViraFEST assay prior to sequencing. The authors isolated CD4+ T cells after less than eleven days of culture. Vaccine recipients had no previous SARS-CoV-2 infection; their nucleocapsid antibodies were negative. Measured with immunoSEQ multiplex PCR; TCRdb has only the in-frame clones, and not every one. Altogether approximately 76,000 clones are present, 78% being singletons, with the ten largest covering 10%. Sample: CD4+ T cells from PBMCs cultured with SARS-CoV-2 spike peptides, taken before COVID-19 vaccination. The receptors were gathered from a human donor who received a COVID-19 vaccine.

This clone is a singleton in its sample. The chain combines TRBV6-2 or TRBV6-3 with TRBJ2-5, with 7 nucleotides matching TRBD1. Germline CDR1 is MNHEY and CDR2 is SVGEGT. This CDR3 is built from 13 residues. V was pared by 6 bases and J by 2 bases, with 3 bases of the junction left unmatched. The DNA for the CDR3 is TGTGCCAGCAGCCGGACAGGACAAGAGACCCAGTACTTC. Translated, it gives CASSRTGQETQYF.

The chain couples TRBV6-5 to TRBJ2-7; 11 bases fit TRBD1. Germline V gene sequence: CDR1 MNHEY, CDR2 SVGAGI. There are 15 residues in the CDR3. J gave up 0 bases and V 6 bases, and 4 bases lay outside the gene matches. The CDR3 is CASSPGTGGSYEQYV. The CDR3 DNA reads TGTGCCAGCAGCCCCGGGACAGGGGGCTCCTACGAGCAGTACGTC.

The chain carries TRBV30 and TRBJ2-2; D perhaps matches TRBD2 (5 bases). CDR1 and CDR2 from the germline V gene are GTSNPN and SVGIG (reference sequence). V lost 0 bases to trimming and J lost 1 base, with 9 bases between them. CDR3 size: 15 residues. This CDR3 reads CAWSVQRRNTGELFF. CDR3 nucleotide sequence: TGTGCCTGGAGTGTACAGCGGCGGAACACCGGGGAGCTGTTTTTT.

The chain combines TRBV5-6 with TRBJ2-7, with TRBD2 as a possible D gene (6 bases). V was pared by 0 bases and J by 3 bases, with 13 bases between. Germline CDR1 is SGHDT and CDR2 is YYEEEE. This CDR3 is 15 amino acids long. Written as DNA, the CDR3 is TGTGCCAGCAGCTTGGCCACCAGCGGGCGCTACGAGCAGTACGTC. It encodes CASSLATSGRYEQYV.

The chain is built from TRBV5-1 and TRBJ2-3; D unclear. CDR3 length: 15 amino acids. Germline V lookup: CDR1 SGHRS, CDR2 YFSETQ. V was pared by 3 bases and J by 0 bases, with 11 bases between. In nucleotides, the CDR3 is TGCGCCAGCAGCTCCGGACCTGAAAGCACAGATACGCAGTATTTT. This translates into CASSSGPESTDTQYF.

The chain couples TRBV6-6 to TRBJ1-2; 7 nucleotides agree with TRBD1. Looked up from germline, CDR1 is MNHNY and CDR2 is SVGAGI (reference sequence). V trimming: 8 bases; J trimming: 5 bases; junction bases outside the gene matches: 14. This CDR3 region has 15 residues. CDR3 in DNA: TGTGCCAGCTTCCTCCCTCGACAGGGAGGTTATGGCTACACCTTC. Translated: CASFLPRQGGYGYTF.

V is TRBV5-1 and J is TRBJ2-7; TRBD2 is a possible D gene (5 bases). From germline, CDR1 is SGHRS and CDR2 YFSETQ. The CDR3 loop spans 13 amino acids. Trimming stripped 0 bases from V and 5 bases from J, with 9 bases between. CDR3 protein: CASSLESGDEQYV. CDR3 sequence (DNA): TGCGCCAGCAGCTTGGAATCCGGGGACGAGCAGTACGTC.

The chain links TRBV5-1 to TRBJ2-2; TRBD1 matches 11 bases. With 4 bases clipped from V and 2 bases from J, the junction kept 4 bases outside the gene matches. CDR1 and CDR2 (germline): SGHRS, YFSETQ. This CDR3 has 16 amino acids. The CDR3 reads CASSQRTGGNTGELFF. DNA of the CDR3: TGCGCCAGCAGCCAACGGACAGGGGGCAACACCGGGGAGCTGTTTTTT.

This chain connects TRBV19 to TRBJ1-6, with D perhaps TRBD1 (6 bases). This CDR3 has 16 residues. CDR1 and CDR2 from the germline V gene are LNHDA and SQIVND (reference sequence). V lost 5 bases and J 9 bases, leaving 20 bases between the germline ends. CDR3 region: CASSDVGPQGTSPLHF. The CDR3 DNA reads TGTGCCAGTAGTGATGTTGGGCCCCAGGGGACTTCACCCCTCCACTTT.

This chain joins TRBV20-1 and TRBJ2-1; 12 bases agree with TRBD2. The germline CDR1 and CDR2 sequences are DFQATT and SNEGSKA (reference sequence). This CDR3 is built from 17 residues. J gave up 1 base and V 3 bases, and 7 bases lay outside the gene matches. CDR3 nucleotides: TGCAGTGCTAGTAGGGCTAGCGGGGGGGGGTCCTACAATGAGCAGTTCTTC. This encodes CSASRASGGGSYNEQFF.

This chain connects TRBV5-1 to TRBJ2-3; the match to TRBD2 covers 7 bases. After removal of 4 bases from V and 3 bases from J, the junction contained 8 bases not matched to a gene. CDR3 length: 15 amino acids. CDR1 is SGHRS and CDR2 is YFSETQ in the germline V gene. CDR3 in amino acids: CASSRSGAPTDTQYF. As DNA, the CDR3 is TGCGCCAGCAGCCGGAGCGGGGCACCAACAGATACGCAGTATTTT.

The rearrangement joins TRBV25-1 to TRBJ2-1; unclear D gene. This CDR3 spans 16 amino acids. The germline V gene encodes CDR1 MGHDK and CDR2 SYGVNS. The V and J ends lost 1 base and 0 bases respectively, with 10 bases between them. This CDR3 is CASSESRKASYNEQFF. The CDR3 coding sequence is TGTGCCAGCAGTGAATCTCGGAAGGCCTCCTACAATGAGCAGTTCTTC.

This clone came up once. CDR3 residues: CATSRGWGSGTDTQYF. CDR3 DNA sequence: TGTGCCACCAGCAGAGGTTGGGGTAGCGGCACAGATACGCAGTATTTT. V and J are TRBV15 and TRBJ2-3; TRBD2 is a possible D gene (5 bases). Germline CDR1 and CDR2: LNHNV and YYDKDF (reference sequence). The V and J ends lost 1 base and 1 base respectively, with 12 bases between them. The CDR3 extends over 16 amino acids.

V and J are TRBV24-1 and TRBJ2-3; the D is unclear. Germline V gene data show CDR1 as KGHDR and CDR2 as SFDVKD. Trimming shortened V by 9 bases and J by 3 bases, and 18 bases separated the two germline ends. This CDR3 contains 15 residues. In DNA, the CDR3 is TGTGCCACCTCCTCAGAAGGAGTTTTGACAGATACGCAGTATTTT. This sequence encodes CATSSEGVLTDTQYF.

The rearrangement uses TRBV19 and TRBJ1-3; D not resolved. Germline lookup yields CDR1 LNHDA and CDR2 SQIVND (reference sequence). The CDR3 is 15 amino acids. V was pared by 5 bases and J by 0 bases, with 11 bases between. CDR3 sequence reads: CASSSDGNSGNTIYF. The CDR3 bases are TGTGCCAGTAGTTCAGACGGAAACTCTGGAAACACCATATATTTT.

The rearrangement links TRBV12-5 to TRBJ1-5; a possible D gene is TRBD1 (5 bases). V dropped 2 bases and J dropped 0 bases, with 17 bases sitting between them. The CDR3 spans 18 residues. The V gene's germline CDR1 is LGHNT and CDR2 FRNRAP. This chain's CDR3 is CASGLIHYGHLSNQPQHF. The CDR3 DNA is TGTGCTAGTGGTTTGATCCACTATGGACATCTTAGCAATCAGCCCCAGCATTTT.

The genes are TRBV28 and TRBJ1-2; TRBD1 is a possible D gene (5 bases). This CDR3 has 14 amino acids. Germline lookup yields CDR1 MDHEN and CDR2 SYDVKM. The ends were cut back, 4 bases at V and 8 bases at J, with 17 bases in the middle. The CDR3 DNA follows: TGTGCCAGCAGTTCGACTACAGGATTTCGGGGCTACACCTTC. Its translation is CASSSTTGFRGYTF.

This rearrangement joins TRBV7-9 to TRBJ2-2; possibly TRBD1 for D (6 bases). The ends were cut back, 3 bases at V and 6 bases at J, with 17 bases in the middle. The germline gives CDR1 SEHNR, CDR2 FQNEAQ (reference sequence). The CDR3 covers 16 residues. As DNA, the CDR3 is TGTGCCAGCAGCTTTACCGGGACCGAGGGGGCCGGGGAGCTGTTTTTT. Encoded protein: CASSFTGTEGAGELFF. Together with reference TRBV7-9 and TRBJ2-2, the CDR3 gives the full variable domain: DTGVSQNPRHKITKRGQNVTFRCDPISEHNRLYWYRQTLGQGPEFLTYFQNEAQLEKSRLLSDRFSAERPKGSFSTLEIQRTEQGDSAMYLCASSFTGTEGAGELFFGEGSRLTVL.

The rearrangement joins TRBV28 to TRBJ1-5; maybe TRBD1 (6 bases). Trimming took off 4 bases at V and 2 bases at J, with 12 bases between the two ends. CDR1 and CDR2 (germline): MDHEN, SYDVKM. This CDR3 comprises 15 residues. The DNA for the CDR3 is TGTGCCAGCAGTTATACAGGGTTAGGCAATCAGCCCCAGCATTTT. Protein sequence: CASSYTGLGNQPQHF.

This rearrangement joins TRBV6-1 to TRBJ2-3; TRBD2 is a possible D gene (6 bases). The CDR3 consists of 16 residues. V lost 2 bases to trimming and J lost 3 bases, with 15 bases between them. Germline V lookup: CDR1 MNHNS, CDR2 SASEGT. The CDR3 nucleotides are TGTGCCAGCAGTGAAAAGGTTTGGGGGGAAACAGATACGCAGTATTTT. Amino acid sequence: CASSEKVWGETDTQYF.

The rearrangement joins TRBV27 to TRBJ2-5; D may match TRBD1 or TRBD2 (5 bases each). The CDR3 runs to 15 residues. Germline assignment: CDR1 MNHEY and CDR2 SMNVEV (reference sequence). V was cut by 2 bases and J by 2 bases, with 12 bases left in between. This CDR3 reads CASSLMGVSQETQYF. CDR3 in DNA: TGTGCCAGCAGTTTAATGGGGGTCTCACAAGAGACCCAGTACTTC.

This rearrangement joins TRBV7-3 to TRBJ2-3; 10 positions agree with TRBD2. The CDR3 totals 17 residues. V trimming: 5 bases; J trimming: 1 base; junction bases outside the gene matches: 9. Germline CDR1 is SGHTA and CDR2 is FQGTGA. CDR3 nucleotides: TGTGCCAGCAGCGAAAGCGGGGGGGCCGGTCGCACAGATACGCAGTATTTT. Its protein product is CASSESGGAGRTDTQYF.

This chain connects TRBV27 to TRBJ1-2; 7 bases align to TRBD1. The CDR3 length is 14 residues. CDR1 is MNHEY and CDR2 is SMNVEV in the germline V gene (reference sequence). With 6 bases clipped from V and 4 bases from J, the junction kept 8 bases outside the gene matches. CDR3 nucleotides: TGTGCCAGCAGCTTCTTTCGGGACAGCTATGGCTACACCTTC. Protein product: CASSFFRDSYGYTF.

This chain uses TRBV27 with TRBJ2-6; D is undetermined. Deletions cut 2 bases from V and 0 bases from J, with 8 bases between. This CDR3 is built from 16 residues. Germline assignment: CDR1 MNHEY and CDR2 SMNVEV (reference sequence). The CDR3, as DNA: TGTGCCAGCAGTTTAAATAGAGGCTCTGGGGCCAACGTCCTGACTTTC. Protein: CASSLNRGSGANVLTF.

The CDR3, as DNA: TGTGCCAGCAGTTCCATAGCGGGGGGGCGAGGCTACGAGCAGTACGTC. Translating gives CASSSIAGGRGYEQYV. The chain employs TRBV28 and TRBJ2-7; 11 bases are shared with TRBD2. Trimming removed 4 bases from V and 3 bases from J; junction bases left unmatched: 8. Per the germline V gene, CDR1 is MDHEN and CDR2 is SYDVKM. CDR3 length: 16 residues.

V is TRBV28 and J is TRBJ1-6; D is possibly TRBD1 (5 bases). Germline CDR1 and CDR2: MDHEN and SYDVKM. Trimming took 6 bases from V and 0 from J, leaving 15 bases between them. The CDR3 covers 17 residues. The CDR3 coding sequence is TGTGCCAGCAGCACACGGCGGGGGAGCTCCTATAATTCACCCCTCCACTTT. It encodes CASSTRRGSSYNSPLHF.

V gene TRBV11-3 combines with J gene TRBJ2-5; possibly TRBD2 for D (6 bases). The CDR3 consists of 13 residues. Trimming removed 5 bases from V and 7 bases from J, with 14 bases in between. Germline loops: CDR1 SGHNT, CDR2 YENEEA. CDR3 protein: CASSRGDSGTQYF. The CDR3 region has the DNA TGTGCCAGCAGCCGTGGGGACTCGGGGACCCAGTACTTC. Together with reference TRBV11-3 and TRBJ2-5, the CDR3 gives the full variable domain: EAGVVQSPRYKIIEKKQPVAFWCNPISGHNTLYWYLQNLGQGPELLIRYENEEAVDDSQLPKDRFSAERLKGVDSTLKIQPAELGDSAVYLCASSRGDSGTQYFGPGTRLLVL.

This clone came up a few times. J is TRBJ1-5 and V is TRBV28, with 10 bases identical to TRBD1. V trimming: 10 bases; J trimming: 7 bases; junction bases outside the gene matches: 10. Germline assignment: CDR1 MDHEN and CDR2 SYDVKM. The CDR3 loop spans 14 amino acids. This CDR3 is CAKLRDRGRQPQHF. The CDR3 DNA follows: TGTGCCAAACTCCGAGACAGGGGGCGGCAGCCCCAGCATTTT.